The 9 T cell receptor beta chains below come from one sample, sequenced in a study of neurological immune-mediated disorders. Each CDR3 protein is one row after TCRdb ran MiXCR on the 5' RACE reads. In the table there are thousands of distinct CDR3 sequences, 20% to 25% of which are singletons. The sample taken for sequencing was CD8+ T cells from blood. The origin of the receptors is a woman aged 55-70 years with HTLV-1-associated myelopathy (HAM/TSP).

By sample fraction, this clonotype is medium-sized. This chain connects TRBV12-3 or TRBV12-4 to TRBJ1-3; 7 bases align to TRBD1. This CDR3 is 14 amino acids long. Trimming at V came to 6 bases and at J to 2 bases, leaving 4 bases not matched to a gene. The CDR3 DNA reads as TGTGCCAGCAGCGCTACAGGGGCTGGAAACACCATATATTTT. It encodes CASSATGAGNTIYF.

In its sample, this clonotype is medium-sized (0.01 to 0.1%). V gene TRBV5-1 combines with J gene TRBJ2-2, with D perhaps TRBD1 (6 bases). The CDR3 length is 14 residues. V was pared by 7 bases and J by 3 bases, with 13 bases between. CDR1 is SGHRS, CDR2 YFSETQ, per germline. CDR3 DNA sequence: TGCGCCAGCTCGTTTGAGGGGGACACCGGGGAGCTGTTTTTT. Its protein product is CASSFEGDTGELFF.

This clonotype was counted at least ten times. The chain couples TRBV9 to TRBJ2-6, with 8 bases lining up with TRBD2. The CDR3 has 20 residues. In germline, CDR1 is SGDLS, CDR2 YYNGEE. Trimming took 0 bases from V and 5 from J; bases not matched to a gene: 16. Here the CDR3 DNA reads TGTGCCAGCAGCGTAGATGTCGGGGGGGAGCCGAAGTTGAGGGCCAACGTCCTGACTTTC. As protein: CASSVDVGGEPKLRANVLTF.

By proportion, this clonotype is medium-sized (0.01 to 0.1%). The rearrangement joins TRBV12-3 or TRBV12-4 to TRBJ1-5; no firm D call. The length of the CDR3 is 14 residues. Trimming left V 4 bases short and J 4 bases short, with 11 bases between. CDR3 coding DNA: TGTGCCAGCAGTTCCATGCAGCCGAATCAGCCCCAGCATTTT. Residues: CASSSMQPNQPQHF.

This chain uses TRBV11-1 with TRBJ1-1; the D gene is possibly TRBD1 (6 bases). This CDR3 spans 15 amino acids. Trimming pared 6 bases from V and 2 bases from J, leaving 16 bases between. The V gene's germline CDR1 is SGHAT and CDR2 FQDESV (reference sequence). CDR3 in amino acids: CASSYAGTPNTEAFF. CDR3 bases: TGTGCCAGCAGTTACGCCGGGACACCCAACACTGAAGCTTTCTTT. The full variable domain, with the rest looked up from reference TRBV11-1 and TRBJ1-1, is EAEVAQSPRYKITEKSQAVAFWCDPISGHATLYWYRQILGQGPELLVQFQDESVVDDSQLPKDRFSAERLKGVDSTLKIQPAELGDSAMYLCASSYAGTPNTEAFFGQGTRLTVV.

This clonotype occurred many times. A much larger clonotype is one base distant, so this may be a read error. The V and J genes are TRBV20-1 and TRBJ2-7; TRBD2 aligns across 10 bases. Germline assignment: CDR1 DFQATT and CDR2 SNEGSKA (reference sequence). The trim removed 0 bases at V and 5 bases at J, leaving 7 bases unmatched. The CDR3 is 15 residues long. CDR3 amino acids: CSARDRGLANDEQYF. The CDR3 DNA sequence: TGCAGTGCTAGAGATAGGGGACTAGCGAACGACGAGCAGTACTTC.

In the case of this clonotype: The junction differs from germline at one of its ends, possibly a read error. The genes are TRBV9 and TRBJ2-1, with a weak D call TRBD2 (5 bases). Germline V gives CDR1 SGDLS, CDR2 YYNGEE. The CDR3 covers 15 residues. In DNA, the CDR3 is TGTGCCAGCAGCGGGGCTAGCTGGCTGGGCAATGAGCAATTCTTC. Its protein is CASSGASWLGNEQFF.

The table lists this clonotype with many counts. J is TRBJ2-4 and V is TRBV13; D perhaps matches TRBD2 (6 bases). This CDR3 has 15 amino acids. V was clipped by 2 bases and J by 5 bases, with 13 bases between them. Germline V gene sequence: CDR1 PRHDT, CDR2 FYEKMQ (reference sequence). In DNA form, the CDR3 reads TGTGCCAGCAGCTTACACGGGTCGGGGGAAAACATTCAGTACTTC. Its protein is CASSLHGSGENIQYF.

This clonotype was counted many times. It is unclear where the CDR3 begins or ends on the DNA, so no DNA is shown, and the CDR3 is as TCRdb lists it. The chain recombines TRBV10-3 with TRBJ2-2; the table names TRBD2, a call not compared with the DNA. The CDR3 region is 15 residues in length, termini included. The germline V gene has CDR1 ENHRY and CDR2 SYGVKD. This chain's CDR3 is CAISAAGANTGELFF.